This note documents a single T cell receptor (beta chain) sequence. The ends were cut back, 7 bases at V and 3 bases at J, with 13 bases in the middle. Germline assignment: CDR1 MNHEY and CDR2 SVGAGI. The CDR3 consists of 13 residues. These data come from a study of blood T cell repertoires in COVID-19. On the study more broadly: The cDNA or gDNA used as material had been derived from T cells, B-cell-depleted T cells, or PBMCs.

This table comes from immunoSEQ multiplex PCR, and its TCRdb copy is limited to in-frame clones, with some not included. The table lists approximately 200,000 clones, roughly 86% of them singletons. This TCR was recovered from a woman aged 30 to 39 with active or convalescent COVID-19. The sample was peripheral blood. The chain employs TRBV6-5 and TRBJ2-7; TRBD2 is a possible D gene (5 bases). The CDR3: CASNPRASYEQYF. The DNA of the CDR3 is TGTGCCAGCAATCCGCGGGCGAGCTACGAGCAGTACTTC.